Below are 11 T cell receptor beta chains sequenced from a single sample in a study of human T cells and chemical hapten exposure. TCRdb called the RACE reads again in MiXCR, with one record for every CDR3 protein. The repertoire holds about 30,000 distinct CDR3 sequences, with roughly 5% as singletons. Stated time point: healthy volunteer bleed at 6 weeks. Total RNA was extracted from unfractionated whole blood. Input material: whole blood. These TCRs come from a human donor in good health. Some clones in this sample may be carry-over from other donors' samples.

This chain links TRBV6-2 or TRBV6-3 with TRBJ2-3, with a tentative D call TRBD2 (5 bases). Germline CDR1 is MNHEY and CDR2 is SVGEGT. Deletions cut 5 bases from V and 2 bases from J, with 14 bases between. The CDR3 totals 15 residues. The CDR3: CASSPGTATTDTQYF. The CDR3 DNA is TGTGCCAGCAGTCCGGGAACAGCTACCACAGATACGCAGTATTTT.

There are a few counts of this clonotype. The chain is built from TRBV27 and TRBJ1-6; D call uncertain. CDR1 MNHEY and CDR2 SMNVEV come from the germline V gene (reference sequence). This CDR3 has 14 residues. Trimming pared 0 bases from V and 6 bases from J, leaving 6 bases between. As DNA, the CDR3 is TGTGCCAGCAGTTTATCTTGGGGTAATTCACCCCTCCACTTT. Translating gives CASSLSWGNSPLHF.

This clonotype has ten or more counts. The genes are TRBV27 and TRBJ2-2, with 16 positions matching TRBD2. This CDR3 contains 17 residues. With 6 bases clipped from V and 6 bases from J, the junction kept 7 bases outside the gene matches. CDR1 is MNHEY and CDR2 is SMNVEV in the germline V gene (reference sequence). The CDR3 loop is CASSHPGLAGGPGELFF. DNA for the CDR3: TGTGCCAGCAGCCACCCGGGACTAGCGGGGGGGCCCGGGGAGCTGTTTTTT.

The chain combines TRBV12-3 or TRBV12-4 with TRBJ1-2; TRBD1 is a possible D gene (5 bases). Between the trimmed V and J ends, which lost 1 base and 8 bases, there was a span of 20 bases. The CDR3 has 16 amino acids. The CDR3 bases are TGTGCCAGCAGTTTAGGGGAGGGACCCCAGACGGGAGGCTACACCTTC. The encoded protein is CASSLGEGPQTGGYTF.

This clonotype appeared many times. The DNA for the CDR3 is TGCGCCAGCAGCTCATTAGGGACAGGGGGCACTGAAGCTTTCTTT. Protein product: CASSSLGTGGTEAFF. The chain links TRBV5-1 to TRBJ1-1; 11 bases are shared with TRBD1. Unmatched junction bases numbered 5, after V lost 3 bases and J lost 4 bases. CDR1 is SGHRS and CDR2 is YFSETQ in the germline V gene. The CDR3 sequence is 15 residues long.

This clonotype was observed at least ten times. This chain uses TRBV12-3 or TRBV12-4 with TRBJ2-5, with 8 bases aligning to TRBD1. The CDR3 loop spans 16 amino acids. The ends lost 5 bases at V and 2 bases at J; junction bases unmatched: 10. DNA for the CDR3: TGTGCCAGCAGTAAACTCCGGGACAGGCCACAAGAGACCCAGTACTTC. Residues: CASSKLRDRPQETQYF.

In its sample, this clonotype was seen many times. The chain combines TRBV20-1 with TRBJ2-7; 10 bases fit TRBD2. The germline V gene has CDR1 DFQATT and CDR2 SNEGSKA (reference sequence). The CDR3 spans 16 residues. After removal of 1 base from V and 6 bases from J, the junction contained 12 bases not matched to a gene. The CDR3 is CSARGIAGGGLSEQYF. CDR3 DNA: TGCAGTGCTAGAGGGATAGCGGGAGGCGGATTGTCCGAGCAGTACTTC.

This clonotype was recorded a few times. The V gene is TRBV2, the J gene TRBJ1-5; TRBD1 matches 7 bases. Germline loops: CDR1 SNHLY, CDR2 FYNNEI. There are 14 residues in the CDR3. V trimming: 1 base; J trimming: 7 bases; junction bases outside the gene matches: 4. CDR3 amino acids: CASSEGQGEQPQHF. The CDR3 bases are TGTGCCAGCAGTGAAGGACAGGGAGAACAGCCCCAGCATTTT.

This clonotype was seen ten or more times. The rearrangement uses TRBV6-5 and TRBJ2-7; 11 nucleotides agree with TRBD2. There are 15 residues in the CDR3. V trimming: 4 bases; J trimming: 2 bases; junction bases outside the gene matches: 4. Germline V gene lookup returns CDR1 MNHEY and CDR2 SVGAGI. CDR3 sequence (DNA): TGTGCCAGCAGTTTTCGGACTAGCGGGCCCTACGAGCAGTACTTC. Its translation: CASSFRTSGPYEQYF.

The V call is TRBV20-1, the J call TRBJ2-3, with a tentative D call TRBD1 (6 bases). The CDR3 runs to 16 residues. Germline CDR1 is DFQATT and CDR2 is SNEGSKA (reference sequence). V was clipped by 3 bases and J by 4 bases, with 20 bases between them. The CDR3 loop is CSASFRYRTASDTQYF. Written as DNA, the CDR3 is TGCAGTGCTAGTTTTCGATATAGGACAGCCTCAGATACGCAGTATTTT.

This clonotype was picked up a small number of times. The gene calls are TRBV5-4 and TRBJ2-1; 12 bases agree with TRBD2. V gave up 4 bases and J gave up 2 bases; unmatched junction bases: 7. Germline assignment: CDR1 SGHNT and CDR2 YYREEE (reference sequence). The CDR3 has 17 amino acids. The CDR3 sequence is CASSRTSGGKTYNEQFF. The CDR3 DNA reads TGTGCCAGCAGCCGTACTAGCGGGGGGAAAACCTACAATGAGCAGTTCTTC.